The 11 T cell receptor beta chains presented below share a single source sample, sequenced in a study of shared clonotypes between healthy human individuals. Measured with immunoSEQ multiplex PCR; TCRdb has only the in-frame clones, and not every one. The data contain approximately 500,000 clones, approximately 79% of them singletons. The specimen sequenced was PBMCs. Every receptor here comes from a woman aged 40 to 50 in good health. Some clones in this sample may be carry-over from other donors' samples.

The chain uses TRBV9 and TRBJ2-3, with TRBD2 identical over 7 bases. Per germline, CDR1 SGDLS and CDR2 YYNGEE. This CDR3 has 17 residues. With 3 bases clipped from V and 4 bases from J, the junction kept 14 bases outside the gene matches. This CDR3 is CASSGGRAGIVADTQYF. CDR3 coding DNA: TGTGCCAGCAGCGGAGGGAGGGCAGGGATAGTTGCAGATACGCAGTATTTT. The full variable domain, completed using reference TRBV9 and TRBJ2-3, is DSGVTQTPKHLITATGQRVTLRCSPRSGDLSVYWYQQSLDQGLQFLIQYYNGEERAKGNILERFSAQQFPDLHSELNLSSLELGDSALYFCASSGGRAGIVADTQYFGPGTRLTVL.

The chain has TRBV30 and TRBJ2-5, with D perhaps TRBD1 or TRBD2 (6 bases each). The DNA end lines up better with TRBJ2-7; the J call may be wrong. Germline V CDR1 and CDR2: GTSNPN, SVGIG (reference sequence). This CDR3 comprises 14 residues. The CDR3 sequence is CAWSVGGLSYEQYF. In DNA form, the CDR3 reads TGTGCCTGGAGTGTAGGGGGACTCTCCTACGAGCAGTACTTC.

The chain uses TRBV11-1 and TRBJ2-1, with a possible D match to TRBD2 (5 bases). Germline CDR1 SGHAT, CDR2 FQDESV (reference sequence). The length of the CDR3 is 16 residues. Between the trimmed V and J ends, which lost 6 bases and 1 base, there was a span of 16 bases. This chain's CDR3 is CASSPRRRPSYNEQFF. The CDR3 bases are TGTGCCAGCAGTCCCCGGAGGCGGCCTTCCTACAATGAGCAGTTCTTC.

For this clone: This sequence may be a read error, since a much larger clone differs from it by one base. CDR3 protein: CASSVGGNNEQFF. CDR3 coding DNA: TGTGCCAGCAGCGTAGGGGGAAACAATGAGCAGTTCTTC. V is TRBV9 and J is TRBJ2-1, with D hard to call. Between the trimmed V and J ends, which lost 0 bases and 5 bases, there was a span of 6 bases. CDR1 and CDR2 from the germline V gene are SGDLS and YYNGEE. This CDR3 is built from 13 residues.

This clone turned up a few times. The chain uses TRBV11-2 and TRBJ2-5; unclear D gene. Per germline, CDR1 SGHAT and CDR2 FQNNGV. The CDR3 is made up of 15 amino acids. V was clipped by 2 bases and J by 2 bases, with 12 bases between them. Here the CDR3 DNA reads TGTGCCAGCAGCTTAATGGGTGCAGGTCAAGAGACCCAGTACTTC. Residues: CASSLMGAGQETQYF.

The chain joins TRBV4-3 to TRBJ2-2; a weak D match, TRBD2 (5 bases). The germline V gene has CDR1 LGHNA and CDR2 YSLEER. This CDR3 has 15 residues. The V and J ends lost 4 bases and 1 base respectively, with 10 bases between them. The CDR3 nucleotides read TGCGCCAGCAGCCGGGAGAGCCTGAACACCGGGGAGCTGTTTTTT. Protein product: CASSRESLNTGELFF.

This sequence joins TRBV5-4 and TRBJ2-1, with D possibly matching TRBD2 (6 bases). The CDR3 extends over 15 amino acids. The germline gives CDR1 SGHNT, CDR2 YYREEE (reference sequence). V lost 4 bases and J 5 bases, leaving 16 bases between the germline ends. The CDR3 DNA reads TGTGCCAGCAGCGGAATGACTAGTTTGAACAATGAGCAGTTCTTC. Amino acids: CASSGMTSLNNEQFF.

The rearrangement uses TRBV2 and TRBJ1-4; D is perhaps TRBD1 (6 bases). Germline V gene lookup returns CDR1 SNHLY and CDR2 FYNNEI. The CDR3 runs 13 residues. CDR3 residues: CATNGGYNEKLFF. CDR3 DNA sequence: TGTGCAACCAACGGGGGCTATAATGAAAAACTGTTTTTT.

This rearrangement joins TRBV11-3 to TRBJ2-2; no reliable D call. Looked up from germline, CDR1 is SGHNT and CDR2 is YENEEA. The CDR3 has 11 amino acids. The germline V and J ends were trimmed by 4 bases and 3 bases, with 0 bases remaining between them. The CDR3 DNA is TGTGCCAGCAGCTACACCGGGGAGCTGTTTTTT. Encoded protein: CASSYTGELFF.

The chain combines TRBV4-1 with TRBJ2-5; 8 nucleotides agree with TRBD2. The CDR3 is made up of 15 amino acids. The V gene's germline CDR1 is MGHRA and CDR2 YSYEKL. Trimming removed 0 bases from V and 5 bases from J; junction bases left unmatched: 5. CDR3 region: CASSQEAGEWETQYF. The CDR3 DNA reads TGCGCCAGCAGCCAAGAAGCGGGAGAGTGGGAGACCCAGTACTTC.

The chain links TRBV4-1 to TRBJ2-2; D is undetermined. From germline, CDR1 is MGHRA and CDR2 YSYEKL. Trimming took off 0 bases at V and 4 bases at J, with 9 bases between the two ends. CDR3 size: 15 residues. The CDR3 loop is CASSQDRAGTGELFF. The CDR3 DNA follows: TGCGCCAGCAGCCAAGATCGGGCCGGCACCGGGGAGCTGTTTTTT.